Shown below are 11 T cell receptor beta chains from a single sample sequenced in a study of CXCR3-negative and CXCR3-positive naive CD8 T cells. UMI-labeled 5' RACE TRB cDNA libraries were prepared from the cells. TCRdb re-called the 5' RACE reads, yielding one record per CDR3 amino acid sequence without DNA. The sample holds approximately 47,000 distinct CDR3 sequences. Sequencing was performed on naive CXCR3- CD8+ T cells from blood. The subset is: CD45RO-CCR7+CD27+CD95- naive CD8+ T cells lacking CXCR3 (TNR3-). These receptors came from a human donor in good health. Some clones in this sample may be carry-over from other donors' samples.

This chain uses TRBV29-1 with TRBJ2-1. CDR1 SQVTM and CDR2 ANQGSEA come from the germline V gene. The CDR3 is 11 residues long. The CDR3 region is CSVVPYNEQFF.

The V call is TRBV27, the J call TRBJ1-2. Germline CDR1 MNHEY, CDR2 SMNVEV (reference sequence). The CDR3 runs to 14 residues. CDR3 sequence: CASSLKAYSYGYTF.

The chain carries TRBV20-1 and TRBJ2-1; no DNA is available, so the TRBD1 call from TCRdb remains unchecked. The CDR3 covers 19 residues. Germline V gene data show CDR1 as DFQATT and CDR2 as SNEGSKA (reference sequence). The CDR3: CSASGPGQDPLFAVNEQFF.

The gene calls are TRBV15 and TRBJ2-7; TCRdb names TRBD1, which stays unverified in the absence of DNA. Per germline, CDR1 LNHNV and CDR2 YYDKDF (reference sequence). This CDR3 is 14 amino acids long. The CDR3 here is CATSRADRDYEQYF.

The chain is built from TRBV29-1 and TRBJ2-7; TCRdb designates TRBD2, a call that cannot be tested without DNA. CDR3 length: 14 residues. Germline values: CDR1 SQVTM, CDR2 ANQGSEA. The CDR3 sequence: CSVGYQGGGSEQYF.

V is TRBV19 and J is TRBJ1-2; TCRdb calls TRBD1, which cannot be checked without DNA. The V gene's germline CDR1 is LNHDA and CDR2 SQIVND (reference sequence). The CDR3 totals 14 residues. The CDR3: CASSAGRSPRGYTF.

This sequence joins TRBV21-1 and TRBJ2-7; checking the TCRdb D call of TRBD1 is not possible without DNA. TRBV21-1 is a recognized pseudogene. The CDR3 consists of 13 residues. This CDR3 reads CASSTEQDRERYF.

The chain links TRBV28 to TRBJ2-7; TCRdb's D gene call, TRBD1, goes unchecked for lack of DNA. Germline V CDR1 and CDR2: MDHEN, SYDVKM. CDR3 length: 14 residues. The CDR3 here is CASSRIRDGYEQYF.

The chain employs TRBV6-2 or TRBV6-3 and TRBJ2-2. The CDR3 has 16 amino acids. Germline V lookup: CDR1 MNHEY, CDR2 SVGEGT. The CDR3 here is CASSYAFSRNTGELFF.

CDR3 region: CSATKRRVSYEQYF. The V call is TRBV20-1, the J call TRBJ2-7; TCRdb returns TRBD1, unconfirmable since there is no DNA. CDR1 is DFQATT and CDR2 is SNEGSKA in the germline V gene (reference sequence). The CDR3 length is 14 residues.

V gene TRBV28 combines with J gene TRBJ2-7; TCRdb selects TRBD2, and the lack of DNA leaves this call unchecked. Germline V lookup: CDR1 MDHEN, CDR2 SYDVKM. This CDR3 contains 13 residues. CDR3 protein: CATMPGLGYEQYF.